Listed below are T cell receptor beta chains from one sample, sequenced in a study of shared clonotypes between healthy human individuals. Clones were sequenced by immunoSEQ multiplex PCR, and TCRdb holds only the in-frame ones, with some missing. This table holds about 600,000 clones, 98% found once. The sample consisted of naive CD8+ T cells sorted from blood. The origin of the receptors is a man younger than 45 in good health. Both conserved end residues are part of each CDR3. D genes are given only for firm matches. Only some rows state a clone size, as once, few, many or a class for expanded clones.

TRBJ1-2,TRBV7-8,-,-,CASSSWGNIQTSNYGYTF,TGTGCCAGCAGCTCATGGGGGAACATTCAAACCTCTAACTATGGCTACACCTTC
TRBJ2-3,TRBV5-1,-,-,CASSLESAITQYF,TGCGCCAGCAGCTTGGAATCAGCTATCACGCAGTATTTT
TRBJ1-2,TRBV7-9,TRBD1,-,CASSPEGAPNYGYTF,TGTGCCAGCAGCCCCGAGGGGGCGCCGAACTATGGCTACACCTTC
TRBJ1-2,TRBV4-3,-,-,CTSSLRMVRGYTF,TGCACCAGCAGCCTAAGAATGGTACGGGGCTACACCTTC
TRBJ1-2,TRBV6-6,TRBD1,-,CACKGVTGFGYTF,TGTGCCTGCAAAGGGGTGACAGGGTTCGGCTACACCTTC
TRBJ1-4,TRBV5-6,-,-,CASSLGRWEKLFF,TGTGCCAGCAGCTTGGGACGTTGGGAAAAACTGTTTTTT
TRBJ2-3,TRBV27,TRBD2,-,CASSRLAGGPPTQYF,TGTGCCAGCAGCCGGCTAGCGGGAGGGCCTCCTACGCAGTATTTT
TRBJ2-2,TRBV4-3,-,-,CASSQERGTGELFF,TGCGCCAGCAGCCAAGAGAGGGGGACCGGGGAGCTGTTTTTT
TRBJ2-1,TRBV7-8,-,-,CASSLIRLAVYNEQFF,TGTGCCAGCAGCTTAATTCGGCTAGCTGTATACAATGAGCAGTTCTTC
TRBJ2-3,TRBV5-1,TRBD2,-,CASSTELAVGTDTQYF,TGCGCCAGCAGCACCGAACTAGCGGTGGGCACAGATACGCAGTATTTT
TRBJ1-2,TRBV19,TRBD1,-,CASSIVWDRGRGSYGYTF,TGTGCCAGTAGTATCGTGTGGGACAGGGGCCGGGGGTCATATGGCTACACCTTC
TRBJ2-1,TRBV10-3,-,-,CAISDGGNEQFF,TGTGCCATCAGTGATGGGGGTAATGAGCAGTTCTTC
TRBJ2-2,TRBV11-3,TRBD2,-,CASSSLAGPYRELFF,TGTGCCAGCAGCTCCTTAGCGGGCCCCTATCGGGAGCTGTTTTTT
TRBJ2-1,TRBV7-9,-,-,CASSLLAGPNEQFF,TGTGCCAGCAGCTTATTGGCCGGACCCAATGAGCAGTTCTTC
TRBJ2-3,TRBV11-2,TRBD2,-,CASSWPQREGGDTQYF,TGTGCCAGCAGCTGGCCCCAGCGGGAGGGAGGGGATACGCAGTATTTT
TRBJ2-7,TRBV5-1,-,-,CASSLDHSHSTYEQYF,TGCGCCAGCAGCTTGGATCATTCGCACAGCACCTACGAGCAGTACTTC
TRBJ2-1,TRBV29-1,-,-,CSVAPATSSDGNEQFF,TGCAGCGTTGCCCCCGCCACGTCTAGCGATGGCAATGAGCAGTTCTTC
TRBJ2-6,TRBV9,TRBD1,-,CASSVRDRASGANVLTF,TGTGCCAGCAGCGTCCGGGACAGGGCCTCTGGGGCCAACGTCCTGACTTTC
TRBJ2-2,TRBV7-6,TRBD1,-,CASSVRTGKSTGELFF,TGTGCCAGCAGCGTTAGGACAGGGAAGAGCACCGGGGAGCTGTTTTTT
TRBJ2-7,TRBV9,-,-,CASSVGRGAHHYEQYF,TGTGCCAGCAGCGTAGGGAGGGGGGCCCACCACTACGAGCAGTACTTC
TRBJ2-1,TRBV9,-,once,CASNRDSNYNEQFF,TGTGCCAGCAACCGGGACTCGAACTACAATGAGCAGTTCTTC
TRBJ2-1,TRBV4-1,-,-,CASSRVMGARNEQFF,TGCGCCAGCAGCCGCGTGATGGGGGCCCGGAATGAGCAGTTCTTC
TRBJ1-2,TRBV6-1,TRBD1,-,CASRRQGGYTF,TGTGCCAGCAGGAGACAGGGAGGCTACACCTTC
TRBJ2-7,TRBV19,TRBD2,-,CASSLRLAGYEQYF,TGTGCCAGTAGTCTCCGACTAGCGGGTTACGAGCAGTACTTC
TRBJ2-2,TRBV6-1,-,once,CASSRRGTGTGELFF,TGTGCCAGCAGTCGAAGGGGGACTGGCACCGGGGAGCTGTTTTTT
TRBJ2-1,TRBV2,TRBD2,-,CASRPTLAVNNEQFF,TGTGCCAGCAGACCCACACTAGCGGTCAACAATGAGCAGTTCTTC
TRBJ2-7,TRBV27,-,-,CASRADYEQYF,TGTGCCAGCAGGGCAGACTACGAGCAGTACTTC
TRBJ2-1,TRBV9,-,-,CASSSDSYEQFF,TGTGCCAGCAGCTCCGACAGTTATGAGCAGTTCTTC